What follows describes a single T cell receptor (beta chain). Antigen unknown. The data stem from a study of CD4 T cells in relation to SARS-CoV-2 and coronaviruses. Generated by immunoSEQ multiplex PCR, the TCRdb table keeps only in-frame clones and is missing some. Found here are just under 65,000 clones, about 94% of them singletons; the top ten hold 0.11% to 0.15%. Findings and limits, study-wide: No crossreactivity against non-spike viral proteins was tested here. The assay detects memory recall responses, not culture-primed primary responses. In roughly 60% of donors, memory CD4+ clonotypes crossrecognized SARS-CoV-2 and at least one common cold coronavirus spike.

V lost 3 bases to trimming and J lost 0 bases, with 6 bases between them. CDR1 is MDHEN, CDR2 SYDVKM, per germline. CDR3 length: 14 residues. CD4+ T cells from unexposed donors were obtained before the COVID-19 pandemic (2011-2018). Naive and memory CD4+ T cells came from enriched cryopreserved PBMCs. This TCR derives from a human donor in good health. What was sequenced was naive CD4+ T cells from PBMCs. Subset: naive CD4+ T cells isolated by negative enrichment. V gene TRBV28 combines with J gene TRBJ1-5; D perhaps matches TRBD1 (5 bases). DNA of the CDR3: TGTGCCAGCAGTTTGACAGTTAGCAATCAGCCCCAGCATTTT. It codes for CASSLTVSNQPQHF.